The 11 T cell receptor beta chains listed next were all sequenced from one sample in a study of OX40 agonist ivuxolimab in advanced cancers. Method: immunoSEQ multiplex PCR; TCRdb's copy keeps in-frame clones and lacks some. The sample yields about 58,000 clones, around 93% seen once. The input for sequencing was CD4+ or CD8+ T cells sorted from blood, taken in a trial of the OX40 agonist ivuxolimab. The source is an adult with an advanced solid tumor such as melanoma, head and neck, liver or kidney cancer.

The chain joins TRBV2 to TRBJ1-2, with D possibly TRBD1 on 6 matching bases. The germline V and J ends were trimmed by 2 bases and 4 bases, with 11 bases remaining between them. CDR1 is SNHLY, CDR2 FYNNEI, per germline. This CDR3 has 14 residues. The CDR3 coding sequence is TGTGCCAGCAGTGAAAACAGGGAAACCTATGGCTACACCTTC. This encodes CASSENRETYGYTF.

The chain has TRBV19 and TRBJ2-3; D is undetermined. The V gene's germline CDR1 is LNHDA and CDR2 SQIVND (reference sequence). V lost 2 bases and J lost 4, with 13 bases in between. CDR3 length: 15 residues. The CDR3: CASSIPGVRADTQYF. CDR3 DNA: TGTGCCAGTAGTATACCGGGCGTTCGGGCAGATACGCAGTATTTT.

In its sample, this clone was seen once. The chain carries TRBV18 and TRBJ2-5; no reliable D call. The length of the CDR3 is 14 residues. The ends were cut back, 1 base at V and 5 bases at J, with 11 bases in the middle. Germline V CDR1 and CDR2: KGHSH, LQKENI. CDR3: CASSPRAKGETQYF. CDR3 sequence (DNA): TGTGCCAGCTCACCACGAGCAAAAGGGGAGACCCAGTACTTC.

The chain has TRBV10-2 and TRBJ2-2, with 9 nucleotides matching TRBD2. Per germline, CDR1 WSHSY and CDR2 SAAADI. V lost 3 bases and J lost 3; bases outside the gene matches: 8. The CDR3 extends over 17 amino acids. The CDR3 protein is CASSERRGGLYTGELFF. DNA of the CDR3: TGCGCCAGCAGTGAAAGGCGGGGGGGCCTATACACCGGGGAGCTGTTTTTT.

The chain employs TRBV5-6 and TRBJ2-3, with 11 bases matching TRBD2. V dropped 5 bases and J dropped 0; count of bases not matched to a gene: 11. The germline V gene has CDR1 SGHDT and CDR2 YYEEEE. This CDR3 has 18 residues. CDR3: CASSSGTSGYSSTDTQYF. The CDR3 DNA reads TGTGCCAGCAGTTCCGGGACTAGCGGATATTCTAGCACAGATACGCAGTATTTT.

In DNA form, the CDR3 reads TGTGCCAGCTCTGCGGGGCCCCCGTACAATGAGCAGTTCTTC. It yields the protein CASSAGPPYNEQFF. The chain joins TRBV28 to TRBJ2-1; D might be TRBD2 (6 bases). This CDR3 spans 14 amino acids. The germline CDR1 and CDR2 sequences are MDHEN and SYDVKM. Trimming took off 8 bases at V and 4 bases at J, with 15 bases between the two ends.

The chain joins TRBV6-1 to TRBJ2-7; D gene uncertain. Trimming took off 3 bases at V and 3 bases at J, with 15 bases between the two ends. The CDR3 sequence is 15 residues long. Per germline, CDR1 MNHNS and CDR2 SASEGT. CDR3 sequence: CASSEGRGGYYEQYF. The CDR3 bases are TGTGCCAGCAGTGAGGGTCGTGGCGGTTACTACGAGCAGTACTTC.

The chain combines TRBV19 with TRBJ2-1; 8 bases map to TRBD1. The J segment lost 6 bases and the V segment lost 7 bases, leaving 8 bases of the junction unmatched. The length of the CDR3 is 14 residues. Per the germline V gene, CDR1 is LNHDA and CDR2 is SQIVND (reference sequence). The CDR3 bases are TGTGCCAGTACCAACCGGGACAGGCCCAATGAGCAGTTCTTC. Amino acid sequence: CASTNRDRPNEQFF.

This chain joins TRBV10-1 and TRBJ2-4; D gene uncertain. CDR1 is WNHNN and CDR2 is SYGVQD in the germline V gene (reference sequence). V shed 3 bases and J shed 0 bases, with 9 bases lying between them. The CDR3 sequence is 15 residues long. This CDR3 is CASSEGRVAKNIQYF. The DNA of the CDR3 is TGCGCCAGCAGTGAAGGCCGAGTAGCCAAAAACATTCAGTACTTC.

DNA of the CDR3: TGTGCCAGCAGGGATACAGGGTCTTCCTACGAGCAGTACTTC. It codes for CASRDTGSSYEQYF. The chain has TRBV6-6 and TRBJ2-7; possible D gene TRBD1, 6 bases. This CDR3 has 14 amino acids. V was pared by 6 bases and J by 1 base, with 13 bases between. Germline lookup yields CDR1 MNHNY and CDR2 SVGAGI (reference sequence).

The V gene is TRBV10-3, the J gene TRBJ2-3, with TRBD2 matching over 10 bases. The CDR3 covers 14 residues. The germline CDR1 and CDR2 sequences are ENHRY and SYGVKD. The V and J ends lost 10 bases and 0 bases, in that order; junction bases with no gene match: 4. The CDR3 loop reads CATLAGASTDTQYF. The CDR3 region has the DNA TGTGCCACCCTAGCGGGGGCTAGCACAGATACGCAGTATTTT.